This T cell receptor beta chain is drawn from a study of T-cell memory formation after mild COVID-19. Regarding the study as a whole: Clones that contracted from day 15 to 85 were balanced CD4/CD8, while later expanders leaned CD4+. Still unconfirmed is whether the second-wave clones peaking on day 37 recognized SARS-CoV-2. Prior to infection, memory already included some responding clones, suggesting cross-reactive memory joined.

Germline V gene sequence: CDR1 DFQATT, CDR2 SNEGSKA (reference sequence). Trimming cost V 2 bases and J 5 bases; bases outside gene matches: 10. This CDR3 comprises 15 residues. TCRdb reanalysed the 5' RACE reads using MiXCR and keeps one entry per CDR3 protein. The sample has about 290,000 distinct CDR3 sequences, approximately 15% seen once. A word on this clonotype: Its antigen is unidentified.

Sequencing used PBMCs or a T cell subset sorted from them (not recorded which). This sequence originates from a man younger than 35 who had mild COVID-19 (a few samples of this study predate the infection). Cell type and time point are not known. The chain employs TRBV20-1 and TRBJ2-5; 8 positions match TRBD1. The CDR3 nucleotides are TGCAGTGCTAGACAGGCAGGGGGCTTGTGGGAGACCCAGTACTTC. This encodes CSARQAGGLWETQYF.